The entry that follows covers one TCR beta chain sequence. This clone's antigen is unknown. No qualities accompany the bases; no much larger clone lies one base away. V and J are truncated by 0 bases and 5 bases respectively, leaving an intervening sequence of 8 bases. CDR1 and CDR2, looked up from the germline V gene, are KGHDR and SFDVKD. The CDR3 has 14 amino acids, counting the end cysteine and phenylalanine. Only the CDR3 portion is preserved as DNA: 42 bases, with reading frame beginning at the first base. The sample originates from a study of control samples from healthy donors and cancer patients (dated by TCRdb to the early 2020s). Preparation of the library involved the immunoSEQ multiplex PCR assay. TCRdb mirrors the immuneACCESS table, restricted to in-frame sequences. Some clones are absent from its copies; in checked studies, under half trace to an unresolved V gene, and the reason for the others is unknown. The sample table shows approximately 87,000 clones, and approximately 86% are seen once. In total, the top ten clones hold around 1.3% of the sample.

Sample: blood. This chain joins TRBV24-1 to TRBJ2-3, with no reliable assignment of the D segment. The receptor's source is a woman between 45 and 65 years old in good health. The nucleotides are TGTGCCACCAGTGATTTGGGGTCTGGAGATACGCAGTATTTT. Its product reads: CATSDLGSGDTQYF.